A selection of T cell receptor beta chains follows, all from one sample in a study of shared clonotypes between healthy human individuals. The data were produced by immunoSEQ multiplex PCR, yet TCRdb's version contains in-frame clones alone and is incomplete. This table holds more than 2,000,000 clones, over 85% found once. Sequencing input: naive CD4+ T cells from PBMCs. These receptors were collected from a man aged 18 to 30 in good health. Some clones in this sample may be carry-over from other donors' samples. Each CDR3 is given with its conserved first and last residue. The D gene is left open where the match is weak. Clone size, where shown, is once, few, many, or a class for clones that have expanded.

CDR3: CASSLGQGARSEQFF
DNA: TGTGCCAGCAGCTTGGGACAGGGGGCGCGAAGTGAGCAGTTCTTC
size: -
D: TRBD1
V: TRBV11-3
J: TRBJ2-1

CDR3: CASSLARGNQPQHF
DNA: TGTGCCAGCAGCTTAGCGCGGGGCAATCAGCCCCAGCATTTT
size: -
D: -
V: TRBV7-2
J: TRBJ1-5

CDR3: CASSKDGGRGRPQHF
DNA: TGTGCCAGCAGCAAAGACGGGGGGCGCGGGAGGCCCCAGCATTTT
size: -
D: -
V: TRBV21-1
J: TRBJ1-5

CDR3: CASSLQGYGYTF
DNA: TGTGCCAGCAGTCTACAGGGATATGGCTACACCTTC
size: -
D: -
V: TRBV27
J: TRBJ1-2

CDR3: CASSVEMASYNEQFF
DNA: TGTGCCAGCAGCGTAGAGATGGCGTCCTACAATGAGCAGTTCTTC
size: -
D: -
V: TRBV9
J: TRBJ2-1

CDR3: CASSLARPVNEQFF
DNA: TGTGCCAGCAGCTTAGCACGACCAGTCAATGAGCAGTTCTTC
size: -
D: -
V: TRBV7-2
J: TRBJ2-1

CDR3: CASSSQGNTEAFF
DNA: TGTGCCAGCAGCTCGCAGGGAAACACTGAAGCTTTCTTT
size: -
D: -
V: TRBV7-9
J: TRBJ1-1

CDR3: CASSPLLRGSEKLFF
DNA: TGTGCCAGCAGTCCCCTTCTGAGGGGGAGTGAAAAACTGTTTTTT
size: few
D: -
V: TRBV27
J: TRBJ1-4

CDR3: CASSSWILAGLSTDTQYF
DNA: TGTGCCAGCAGTTCGTGGATACTAGCGGGGCTTAGCACAGATACGCAGTATTTT
size: -
D: TRBD2
V: TRBV28
J: TRBJ2-3

CDR3: CASSLNRAQGTEAFF
DNA: TGTGCCAGCAGTTTAAACAGGGCTCAAGGGACTGAAGCTTTCTTT
size: -
D: -
V: TRBV6-5
J: TRBJ1-1

CDR3: CASGAGTSTDTQYF
DNA: TGCGCCAGCGGTGCAGGGACGAGCACAGATACGCAGTATTTT
size: -
D: -
V: TRBV5-1
J: TRBJ2-3

CDR3: CASSERGTGGTDTQYF
DNA: TGTGCCAGCAGTGAGAGGGGGACAGGGGGCACAGATACGCAGTATTTT
size: -
D: TRBD1
V: TRBV6-1
J: TRBJ2-3

CDR3: CASSPKGGRLETQYF
DNA: TGTGCCAGCAGCCCCAAGGGGGGCAGGCTGGAGACCCAGTACTTC
size: -
D: -
V: TRBV7-8
J: TRBJ2-5

CDR3: CASSLAAQGRGYTF
DNA: TGTGCCAGCAGCTTGGCCGCACAGGGAAGGGGCTACACCTTC
size: -
D: -
V: TRBV5-4
J: TRBJ1-2

CDR3: CASSQTSGFGGELFF
DNA: TGCGCCAGCAGCCAAACTAGCGGGTTTGGCGGGGAGCTGTTTTTT
size: -
D: TRBD2
V: TRBV5-1
J: TRBJ2-2

CDR3: CASRGQGVGSYEQYF
DNA: TGTGCCAGCAGAGGACAGGGGGTCGGCTCCTACGAGCAGTACTTC
size: once
D: TRBD1
V: TRBV28
J: TRBJ2-7

CDR3: CASSQVSRYSYEQYF
DNA: TGTGCCAGCAGCCAAGTCTCTCGCTACTCCTACGAGCAGTACTTC
size: -
D: -
V: TRBV4-2
J: TRBJ2-7

CDR3: CASSRTSGRDEQYF
DNA: TGTGCCAGCAGTCGGACTAGCGGAAGGGATGAGCAGTACTTC
size: -
D: TRBD2
V: TRBV7-2
J: TRBJ2-7

CDR3: CAGKPSREGGDEQYF
DNA: TGTGCCGGCAAGCCCTCTAGGGAGGGGGGCGACGAGCAGTACTTC
size: -
D: -
V: TRBV6-1
J: TRBJ2-7

CDR3: CATFLDVGGNTEAFF
DNA: TGTGCCACCTTCCTGGATGTGGGGGGGAACACTGAAGCTTTCTTT
size: -
D: -
V: TRBV2
J: TRBJ1-1

CDR3: CASSDSPYQPQHF
DNA: TGTGCCAGCAGTGACTCACCGTATCAGCCCCAGCATTTT
size: -
D: -
V: TRBV6-4
J: TRBJ1-5

CDR3: CASSPSGGGSYNEQFF
DNA: TGTGCCAGCAGCCCTTCCGGGGGAGGATCCTACAATGAGCAGTTCTTC
size: -
D: -
V: TRBV7-3
J: TRBJ2-1

CDR3: CASSSGQGPDTQYF
DNA: TGCGCCAGCAGTTCAGGACAGGGCCCAGATACGCAGTATTTT
size: -
D: TRBD1
V: TRBV10-1
J: TRBJ2-3

CDR3: CACPLAGGLNEQFF
DNA: TGTGCCTGCCCCCTAGCGGGAGGGCTAAATGAGCAGTTCTTC
size: -
D: TRBD2
V: TRBV30
J: TRBJ2-1

CDR3: CASSQLGLPSYEQYF
DNA: TGCGCCAGCAGCCAACTCGGACTGCCGTCCTACGAGCAGTACTTC
size: -
D: -
V: TRBV4-1
J: TRBJ2-7

CDR3: CASAPPGSNYGYTF
DNA: TGTGCCAGCGCCCCCCCGGGTTCTAACTATGGCTACACCTTC
size: -
D: -
V: TRBV28
J: TRBJ1-2

CDR3: CASGRPAYEQYF
DNA: TGTGCCAGCGGGAGGCCAGCCTACGAGCAGTACTTC
size: -
D: -
V: TRBV27
J: TRBJ2-7

CDR3: CASSYTRGEQFF
DNA: TGTGCCAGCAGTTACACCCGCGGTGAGCAGTTCTTC
size: -
D: -
V: TRBV6-6
J: TRBJ2-1

CDR3: CASSLEGSKDTQYF
DNA: TGTGCCAGCAGTTTAGAGGGGTCCAAAGATACGCAGTATTTT
size: -
D: -
V: TRBV27
J: TRBJ2-3

CDR3: CAISELERTARNTIYF
DNA: TGTGCCATCAGTGAGTTGGAGAGGACCGCCAGAAACACCATATATTTT
size: -
D: -
V: TRBV10-3
J: TRBJ1-3

CDR3: CASSPDRTSGYNEQFF
DNA: TGCGCCAGCAGCCCGGACCGGACTAGCGGCTACAATGAGCAGTTCTTC
size: -
D: TRBD2
V: TRBV5-1
J: TRBJ2-1

CDR3: CASSPRTELTDTQYF
DNA: TGTGCCAGCAGCCCTCGGACAGAGCTCACAGATACGCAGTATTTT
size: once
D: -
V: TRBV9
J: TRBJ2-3

CDR3: CASSQPGQGFEKLFF
DNA: TGTGCCAGCAGCCAACCCGGACAGGGGTTTGAAAAACTGTTTTTT
size: -
D: TRBD1
V: TRBV14
J: TRBJ1-4

CDR3: CASSLGGGRRPNTGELFF
DNA: TGTGCCAGCAGCTTAGGGGGGGGGCGCCGACCCAACACCGGGGAGCTGTTTTTT
size: -
D: -
V: TRBV11-2
J: TRBJ2-2

CDR3: CASSLSLQETQYF
DNA: TGTGCCAGCAGCTTGTCTTTGCAAGAGACCCAGTACTTC
size: -
D: -
V: TRBV5-8
J: TRBJ2-5

CDR3: CASSADRDEQYF
DNA: TGCGCCAGCAGCGCAGACAGAGACGAGCAGTACTTC
size: -
D: -
V: TRBV5-1
J: TRBJ2-7

CDR3: CASSGGIAENTGELFF
DNA: TGTGCCAGCTCAGGTGGGATAGCGGAGAACACCGGGGAGCTGTTTTTT
size: -
D: -
V: TRBV18
J: TRBJ2-2

CDR3: CASSPRTGQEGNQPQHF
DNA: TGTGCCAGCAGCCCTCGGACAGGGCAAGAAGGCAATCAGCCCCAGCATTTT
size: -
D: TRBD1
V: TRBV7-2
J: TRBJ1-5

CDR3: CASSDSNPGSTNQPQHF
DNA: TGTGCCAGCAGTGACTCGAATCCCGGTAGTACCAATCAGCCCCAGCATTTT
size: -
D: -
V: TRBV6-4
J: TRBJ1-5

CDR3: CASSETGGIYEQYF
DNA: TGTGCCAGCAGTGAAACAGGGGGGATCTACGAGCAGTACTTC
size: -
D: TRBD1
V: TRBV6-1
J: TRBJ2-7

CDR3: CASSFLLAGSYEQYF
DNA: TGTGCCAGCAGTTTTCTCCTAGCGGGGTCCTACGAGCAGTACTTC
size: once
D: TRBD2
V: TRBV28
J: TRBJ2-7

CDR3: CAISESLGRRGSINEQFF
DNA: TGTGCCATCAGTGAGTCGCTCGGGCGACGGGGCTCCATCAATGAGCAGTTCTTC
size: -
D: -
V: TRBV10-3
J: TRBJ2-1

CDR3: CSVKRVLAETQYF
DNA: TGCAGCGTGAAGAGGGTCCTAGCAGAGACCCAGTACTTC
size: -
D: -
V: TRBV29-1
J: TRBJ2-5

CDR3: CASTPGWAPGADTQYF
DNA: TGCGCCAGCACCCCAGGGTGGGCCCCCGGCGCAGATACGCAGTATTTT
size: -
D: -
V: TRBV10-2
J: TRBJ2-3

CDR3: CASITSAQSYEQYF
DNA: TGTGCCAGCATTACTAGCGCGCAATCCTACGAGCAGTACTTC
size: -
D: TRBD2
V: TRBV28
J: TRBJ2-7

CDR3: CASSQGTVNTGELFF
DNA: TGCGCCAGCAGCCAAGGAACAGTGAACACCGGGGAGCTGTTTTTT
size: -
D: -
V: TRBV4-1
J: TRBJ2-2

CDR3: CASSARPTTDTQYF
DNA: TGTGCCAGCAGTGCAAGACCCACGACAGATACGCAGTATTTT
size: -
D: -
V: TRBV2
J: TRBJ2-3

CDR3: CASSRSTPQGVEQYF
DNA: TGTGCCAGCAGCCGAAGTACCCCGCAGGGAGTCGAGCAGTACTTC
size: -
D: -
V: TRBV11-2
J: TRBJ2-7

CDR3: CASGDQGTGNTIYF
DNA: TGCGCCAGCGGCGACCAGGGGACTGGAAACACCATATATTTT
size: -
D: -
V: TRBV5-1
J: TRBJ1-3

CDR3: CASRLRENEKLFF
DNA: TGTGCCAGCCGTCTCAGGGAAAATGAAAAACTGTTTTTT
size: -
D: -
V: TRBV18
J: TRBJ1-4

CDR3: CASSLTPGRGEGNQPQHF
DNA: TGCGCCAGCAGCCTTACACCGGGCAGGGGGGAAGGCAATCAGCCCCAGCATTTT
size: -
D: TRBD1
V: TRBV4-1
J: TRBJ1-5

CDR3: CASSKGPGAENEQYF
DNA: TGTGCCAGCAGCAAAGGGCCCGGGGCCGAGAACGAGCAGTACTTC
size: once
D: -
V: TRBV21-1
J: TRBJ2-7

CDR3: CSVVPAKNIQYF
DNA: TGCAGCGTAGTCCCAGCCAAAAACATTCAGTACTTC
size: -
D: -
V: TRBV29-1
J: TRBJ2-4

CDR3: CSVDTRPNEQFF
DNA: TGCAGCGTTGACACTCGCCCCAATGAGCAGTTCTTC
size: -
D: -
V: TRBV29-1
J: TRBJ2-1

CDR3: CASSFGLAGVSYNEQFF
DNA: TGCGCCAGCAGTTTTGGTCTAGCGGGAGTATCCTACAATGAGCAGTTCTTC
size: -
D: TRBD2
V: TRBV5-1
J: TRBJ2-1